The 11 T cell receptor beta chains listed next were all sequenced from one sample in a study of T cells expressing NK-cell markers (dated by TCRdb to 2019 to 2021). The library was built by means of 5' RACE. TCRdb records Illumina HiSeq 2000 as the sequencer. Once TCRdb had reprocessed the reads, it stored one entry per CDR3 protein sequence and supplied no DNA. The sample table on file contains approximately 550,000 distinct CDR3 sequences. The ten largest clones add up to 3% to 4.5% of the sample. Sequencing was performed on blood T cells: a sorted CD56 or NKG2C T cell subset, CD4+ or CD8+ T cells, or bulk PBMC T cells (not recorded which). The origin of the receptors is a man aged 18 to 29 in good health. Donor details come from another sample of the same person, matched by shared clones.

The genes are TRBV30 and TRBJ2-1; as DNA is missing, the TRBD2 call by TCRdb cannot be tested. CDR3 length: 12 amino acids. Germline CDR1 reads GTSNPN; CDR2 reads SVGIG (reference sequence). The CDR3 protein is CAGTGRYNEQFF.

V gene TRBV7-3 combines with J gene TRBJ2-2; the D call from TCRdb, TRBD2, cannot be confirmed without DNA. The CDR3 is 16 amino acids. The germline V gene has CDR1 SGHTA and CDR2 FQGTGA. The CDR3: CASRSGTPPNTGELFF.

J is TRBJ2-2 and V is TRBV4-2; checking the TCRdb D call of TRBD1 is not possible without DNA. The germline CDR1 and CDR2 sequences are LGHNA and YNFKEQ. CDR3 length equals 15 residues. CDR3 loop: CASSQPGPNTGELFF.

The V call is TRBV7-2, the J call TRBJ1-1; TCRdb reports TRBD1, a call that lacks DNA to check it against. CDR3 length: 13 amino acids. Germline CDR1 and CDR2: SGHTA and FQGNSA. The CDR3 loop is CASSLEHGPRAFF.

V usage is TRBV19 and J usage is TRBJ2-3. CDR1 is LNHDA and CDR2 is SQIVND in the germline V gene (reference sequence). This CDR3 contains 13 residues. CDR3 sequence reads: CASNRAARDTQYF.

The chain couples TRBV7-9 to TRBJ2-2. CDR1 SEHNR and CDR2 FQNEAQ come from the germline V gene (reference sequence). CDR3 length: 16 amino acids. CDR3 in amino acids: CASSSLGLADTGELFF.

The rearrangement links TRBV6-2 or TRBV6-3 to TRBJ2-1; TCRdb lists TRBD2, though no DNA is available to test this call. CDR1 is MNHEY and CDR2 is SVGEGT in the germline V gene. The CDR3 loop spans 15 amino acids. This CDR3 is CASTLPSGAHNEQFF.

The rearrangement joins TRBV24-1 to TRBJ2-3; the TCRdb call, TRBD2, lacks DNA for checking. This CDR3 comprises 16 residues. Germline CDR1 KGHDR, CDR2 SFDVKD. The CDR3: CATSDARDETTDTQYF.

The chain has TRBV4-1 and TRBJ1-2; absent DNA, TCRdb's TRBD1 call cannot be checked. The CDR3 sequence is 16 residues long. Germline CDR1 MGHRA, CDR2 YSYEKL. The chain's CDR3 is CASSNTPGLGAYGYTF.

V usage is TRBV12-3 or TRBV12-4 and J usage is TRBJ2-7; TCRdb returns TRBD2, unconfirmable since there is no DNA. The CDR3 extends over 15 amino acids. The CDR3 here is CASRPGTSGNYEQYF.

The V gene is TRBV6-5, the J gene TRBJ2-1; TCRdb's D call, TRBD1, is unchecked because there is no DNA. This CDR3 has 14 residues. Germline V lookup: CDR1 MNHEY, CDR2 SVGAGI. CDR3 region: CASSYSGTANEQFF.